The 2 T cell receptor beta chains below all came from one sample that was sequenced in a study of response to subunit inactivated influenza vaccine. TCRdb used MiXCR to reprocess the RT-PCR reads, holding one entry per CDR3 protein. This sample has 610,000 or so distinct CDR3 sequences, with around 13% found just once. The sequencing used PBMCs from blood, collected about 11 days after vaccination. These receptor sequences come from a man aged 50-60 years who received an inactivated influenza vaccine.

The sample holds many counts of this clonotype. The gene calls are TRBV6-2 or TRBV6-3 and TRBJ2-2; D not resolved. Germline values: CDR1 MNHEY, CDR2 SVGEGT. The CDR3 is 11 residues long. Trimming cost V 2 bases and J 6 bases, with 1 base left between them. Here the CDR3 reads CASSYPGELFF. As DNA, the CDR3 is TGTGCCAGCAGTTACCCCGGGGAGCTGTTTTTT.

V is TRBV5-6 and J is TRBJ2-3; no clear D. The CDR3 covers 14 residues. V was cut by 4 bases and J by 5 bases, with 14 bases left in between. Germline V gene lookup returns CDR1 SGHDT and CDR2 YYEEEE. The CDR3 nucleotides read TGTGCCAGCAGCCCCGTAAGCCCGGGAGATACGCAGTATTTT. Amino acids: CASSPVSPGDTQYF.